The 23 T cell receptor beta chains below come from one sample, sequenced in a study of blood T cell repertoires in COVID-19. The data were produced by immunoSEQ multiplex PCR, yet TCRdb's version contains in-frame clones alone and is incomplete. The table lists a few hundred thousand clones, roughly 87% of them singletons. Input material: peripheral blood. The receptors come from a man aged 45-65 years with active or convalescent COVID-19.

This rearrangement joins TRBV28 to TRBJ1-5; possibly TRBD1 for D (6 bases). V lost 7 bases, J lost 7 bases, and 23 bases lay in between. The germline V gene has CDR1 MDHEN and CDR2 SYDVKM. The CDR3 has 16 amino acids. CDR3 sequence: CASKYGGGGFRQPQHF. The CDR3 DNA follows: TGTGCCAGCAAATATGGAGGGGGAGGGTTCCGACAGCCCCAGCATTTT.

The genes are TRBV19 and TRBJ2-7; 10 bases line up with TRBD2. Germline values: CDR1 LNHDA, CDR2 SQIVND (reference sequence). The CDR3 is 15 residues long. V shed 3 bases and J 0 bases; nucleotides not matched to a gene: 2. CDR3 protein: CASSILAGGSYEQYF. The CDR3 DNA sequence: TGTGCCAGTAGTATTTTAGCGGGGGGCTCCTACGAGCAGTACTTC.

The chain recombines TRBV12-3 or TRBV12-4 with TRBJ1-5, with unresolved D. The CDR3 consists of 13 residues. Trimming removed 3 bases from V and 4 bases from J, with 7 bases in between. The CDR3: CASSFQSNQPQHF. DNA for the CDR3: TGTGCCAGCAGTTTCCAGTCGAATCAGCCCCAGCATTTT.

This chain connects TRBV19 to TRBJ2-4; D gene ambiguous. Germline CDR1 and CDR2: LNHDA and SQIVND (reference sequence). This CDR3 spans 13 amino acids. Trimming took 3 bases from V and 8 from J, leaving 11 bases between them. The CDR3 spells CASSIGYYDIQYF. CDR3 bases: TGTGCCAGTAGTATCGGTTATTATGACATTCAGTACTTC.

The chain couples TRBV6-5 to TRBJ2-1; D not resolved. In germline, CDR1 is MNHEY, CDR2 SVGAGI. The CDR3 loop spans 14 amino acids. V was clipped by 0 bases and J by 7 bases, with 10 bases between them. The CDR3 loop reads CASSYSKPENEQFF. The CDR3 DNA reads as TGTGCCAGCAGTTACTCGAAACCCGAGAATGAGCAGTTCTTC.

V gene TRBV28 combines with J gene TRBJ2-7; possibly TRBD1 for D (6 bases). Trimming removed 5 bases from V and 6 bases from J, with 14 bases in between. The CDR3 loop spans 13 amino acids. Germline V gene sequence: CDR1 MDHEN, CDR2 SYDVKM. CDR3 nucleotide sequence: TGTGCCAGCAGTGAAATACAGGGTATCGAGCAGTACTTC. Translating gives CASSEIQGIEQYF.

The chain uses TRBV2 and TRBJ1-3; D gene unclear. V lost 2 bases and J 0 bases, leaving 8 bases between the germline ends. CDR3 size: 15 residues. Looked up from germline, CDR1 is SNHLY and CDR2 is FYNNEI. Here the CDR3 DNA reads TGTGCCAGCAGTGAAAGGAGGAGCTCTGGAAACACCATATATTTT. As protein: CASSERRSSGNTIYF.

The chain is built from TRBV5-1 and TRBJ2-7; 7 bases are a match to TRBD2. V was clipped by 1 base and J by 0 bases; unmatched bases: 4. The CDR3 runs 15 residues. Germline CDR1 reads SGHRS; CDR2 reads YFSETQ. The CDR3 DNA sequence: TGCGCCAGCAGCTTGCTCGGGGGGAGCTCCTACGAGCAGTACTTC. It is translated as CASSLLGGSSYEQYF. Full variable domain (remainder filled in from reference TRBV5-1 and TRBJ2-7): KAGVTQTPRYLIKTRGQQVTLSCSPISGHRSVSWYQQTPGQGLQFLFEYFSETQRNKGNFPGRFSGRQFSNSRSEMNVSTLELGDSALYLCASSLLGGSSYEQYFGPGTRLTVT.

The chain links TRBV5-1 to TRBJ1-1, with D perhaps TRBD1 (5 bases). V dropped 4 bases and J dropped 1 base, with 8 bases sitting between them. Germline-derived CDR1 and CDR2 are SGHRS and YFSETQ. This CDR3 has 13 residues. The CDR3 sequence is CASSDQGNTEAFF. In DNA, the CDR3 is TGCGCCAGCAGCGATCAGGGGAACACTGAAGCTTTCTTT.

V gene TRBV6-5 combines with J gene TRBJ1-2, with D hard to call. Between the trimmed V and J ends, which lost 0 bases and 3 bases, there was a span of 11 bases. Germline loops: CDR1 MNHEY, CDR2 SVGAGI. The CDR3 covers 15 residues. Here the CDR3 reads CASSYSLTGDYGYTF. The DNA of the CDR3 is TGTGCCAGCAGTTACTCATTAACCGGAGACTATGGCTACACCTTC.

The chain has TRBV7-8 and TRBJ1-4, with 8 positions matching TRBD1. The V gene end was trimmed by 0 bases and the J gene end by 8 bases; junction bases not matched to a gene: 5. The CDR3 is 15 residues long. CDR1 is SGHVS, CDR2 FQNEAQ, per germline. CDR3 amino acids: CASSLANTGGEKLFF. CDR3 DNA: TGTGCCAGCAGCTTAGCGAATACAGGGGGAGAAAAACTGTTTTTT.

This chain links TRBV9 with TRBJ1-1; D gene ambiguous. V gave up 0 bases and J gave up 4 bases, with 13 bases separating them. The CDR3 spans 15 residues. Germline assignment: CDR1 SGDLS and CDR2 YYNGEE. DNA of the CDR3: TGTGCCAGCAGCGTAGAGGTCGAGTCAGGCACTGAAGCTTTCTTT. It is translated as CASSVEVESGTEAFF.

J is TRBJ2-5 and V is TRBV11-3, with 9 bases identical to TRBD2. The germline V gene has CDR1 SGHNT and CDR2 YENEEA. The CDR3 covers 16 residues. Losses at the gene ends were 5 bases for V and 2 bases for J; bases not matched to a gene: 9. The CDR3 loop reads CASSPSHSGGQETQYF. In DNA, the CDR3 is TGTGCCAGCAGCCCCAGCCATAGCGGGGGTCAAGAGACCCAGTACTTC.

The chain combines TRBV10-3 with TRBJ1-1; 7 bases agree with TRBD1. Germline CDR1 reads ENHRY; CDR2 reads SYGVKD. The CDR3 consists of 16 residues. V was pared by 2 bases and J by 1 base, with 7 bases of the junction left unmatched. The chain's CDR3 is CAISEGLTGTNTEAFF. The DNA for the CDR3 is TGTGCCATCAGTGAGGGATTGACAGGGACGAACACTGAAGCTTTCTTT.

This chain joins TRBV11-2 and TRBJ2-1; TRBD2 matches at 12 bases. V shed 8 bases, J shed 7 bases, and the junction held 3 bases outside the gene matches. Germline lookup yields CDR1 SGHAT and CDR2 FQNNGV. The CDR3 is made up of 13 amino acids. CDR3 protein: CASGTSGPNEQFF. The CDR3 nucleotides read TGTGCCAGCGGGACTAGCGGGCCAAATGAGCAGTTCTTC.

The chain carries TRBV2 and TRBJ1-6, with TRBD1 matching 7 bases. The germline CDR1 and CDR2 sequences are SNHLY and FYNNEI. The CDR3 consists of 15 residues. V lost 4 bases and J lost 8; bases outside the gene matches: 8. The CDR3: CASSARQGRDSPLHF. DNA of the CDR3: TGTGCCAGCAGTGCTCGACAGGGCCGGGATTCACCCCTCCACTTT.

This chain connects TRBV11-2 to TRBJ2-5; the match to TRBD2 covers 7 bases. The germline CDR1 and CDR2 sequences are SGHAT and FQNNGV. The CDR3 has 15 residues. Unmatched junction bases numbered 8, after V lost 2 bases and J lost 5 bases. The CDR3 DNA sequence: TGTGCCAGCAGCTTAATGAGTAGCGGGCGGGAGACCCAGTACTTC. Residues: CASSLMSSGRETQYF.

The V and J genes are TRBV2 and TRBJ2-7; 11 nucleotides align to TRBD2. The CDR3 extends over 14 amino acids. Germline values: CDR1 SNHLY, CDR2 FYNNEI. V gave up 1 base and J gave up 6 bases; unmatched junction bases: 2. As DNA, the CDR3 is TGTGCCAGCAGTGAAGTAGCGGGAGGGAGCGAGCAGTACTTC. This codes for CASSEVAGGSEQYF.

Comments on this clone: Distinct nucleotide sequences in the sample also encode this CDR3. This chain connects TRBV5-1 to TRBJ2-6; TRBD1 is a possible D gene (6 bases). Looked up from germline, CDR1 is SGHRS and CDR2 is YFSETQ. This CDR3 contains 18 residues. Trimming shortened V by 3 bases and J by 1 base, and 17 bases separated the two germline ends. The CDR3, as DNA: TGCGCCAGCAGCTACCGAGGACAGCCTTCTTCTGGGGCCAACGTCCTGACTTTC. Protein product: CASSYRGQPSSGANVLTF. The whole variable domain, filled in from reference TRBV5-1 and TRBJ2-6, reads KAGVTQTPRYLIKTRGQQVTLSCSPISGHRSVSWYQQTPGQGLQFLFEYFSETQRNKGNFPGRFSGRQFSNSRSEMNVSTLELGDSALYLCASSYRGQPSSGANVLTFGAGSRLTVL.

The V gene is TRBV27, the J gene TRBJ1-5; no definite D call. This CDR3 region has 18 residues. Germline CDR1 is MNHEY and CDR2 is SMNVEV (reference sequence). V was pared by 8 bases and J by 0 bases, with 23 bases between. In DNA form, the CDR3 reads TGTGCCAGCGGACCTCCCGGGAACAGCCGCTATAGCAATCAGCCCCAGCATTTT. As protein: CASGPPGNSRYSNQPQHF.

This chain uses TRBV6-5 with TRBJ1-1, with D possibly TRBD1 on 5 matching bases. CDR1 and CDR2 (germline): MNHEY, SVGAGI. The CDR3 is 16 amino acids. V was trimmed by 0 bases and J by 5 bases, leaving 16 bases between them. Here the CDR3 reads CASSYSTGPLGTEAFF. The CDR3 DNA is TGTGCCAGCAGTTACTCCACAGGCCCCCTGGGGACTGAAGCTTTCTTT.

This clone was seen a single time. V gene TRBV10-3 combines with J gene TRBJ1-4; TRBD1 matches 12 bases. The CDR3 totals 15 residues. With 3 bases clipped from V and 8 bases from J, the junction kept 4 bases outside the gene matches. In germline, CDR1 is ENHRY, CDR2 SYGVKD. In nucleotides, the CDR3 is TGTGCCATCAGTGAAGGGACAGGGGGCCGGGAAAAACTGTTTTTT. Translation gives CAISEGTGGREKLFF.

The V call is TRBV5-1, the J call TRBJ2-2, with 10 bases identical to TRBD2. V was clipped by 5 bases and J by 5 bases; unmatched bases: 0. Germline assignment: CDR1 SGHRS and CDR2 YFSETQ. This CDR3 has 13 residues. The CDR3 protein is CASRTSGTGELFF. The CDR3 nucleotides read TGCGCCAGCAGGACTAGCGGGACCGGGGAGCTGTTTTTT. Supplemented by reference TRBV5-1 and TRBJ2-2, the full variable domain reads KAGVTQTPRYLIKTRGQQVTLSCSPISGHRSVSWYQQTPGQGLQFLFEYFSETQRNKGNFPGRFSGRQFSNSRSEMNVSTLELGDSALYLCASRTSGTGELFFGEGSRLTVL.